The following is a T cell receptor (beta chain) sequence with its context. Per the authors' pipeline: Researchers report that nucleated cell counts were estimated from reference gene primer amplification. Clones were sequenced by immunoSEQ multiplex PCR, and TCRdb holds only the in-frame ones, with some missing. From that table come the V and J calls and clone size; the DNA was used to work out D and trimming. The data contain roughly 200,000 clones, 85% to 90% of them singletons. These data belong to a study of blood T cell repertoires in COVID-19. This sequence originates from a man in his late teens or twenties with active or convalescent COVID-19. Source material: peripheral blood.

In DNA form, the CDR3 reads TGTGCCAGCAGTGTCGGGACAGGCGAATCACCCCTCCACTTT. It encodes CASSVGTGESPLHF. The chain recombines TRBV2 with TRBJ1-6, with 8 positions matching TRBD1. The CDR3 is 14 residues long. Looked up from germline, CDR1 is SNHLY and CDR2 is FYNNEI. V trimming: 4 bases; J trimming: 10 bases; junction bases outside the gene matches: 6.